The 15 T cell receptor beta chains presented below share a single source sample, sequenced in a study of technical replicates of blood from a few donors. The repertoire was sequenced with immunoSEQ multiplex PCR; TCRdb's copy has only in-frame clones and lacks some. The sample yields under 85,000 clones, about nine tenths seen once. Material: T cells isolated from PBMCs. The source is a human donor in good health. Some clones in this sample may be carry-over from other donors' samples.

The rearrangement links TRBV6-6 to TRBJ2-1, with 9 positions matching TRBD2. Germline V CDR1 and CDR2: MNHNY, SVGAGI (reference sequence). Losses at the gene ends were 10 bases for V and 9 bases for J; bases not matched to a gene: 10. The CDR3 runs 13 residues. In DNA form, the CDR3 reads TGTGCCACCGCGGCGGGAGGGATTTTTGAGCAGTTCTTC. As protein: CATAAGGIFEQFF.

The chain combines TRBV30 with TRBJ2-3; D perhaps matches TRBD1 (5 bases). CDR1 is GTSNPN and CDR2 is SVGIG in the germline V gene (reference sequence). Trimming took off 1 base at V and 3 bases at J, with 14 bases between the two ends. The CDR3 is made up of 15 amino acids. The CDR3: CAWSESGLGTDTQYF. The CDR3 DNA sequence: TGTGCCTGGAGTGAATCAGGGCTTGGAACAGATACGCAGTATTTT.

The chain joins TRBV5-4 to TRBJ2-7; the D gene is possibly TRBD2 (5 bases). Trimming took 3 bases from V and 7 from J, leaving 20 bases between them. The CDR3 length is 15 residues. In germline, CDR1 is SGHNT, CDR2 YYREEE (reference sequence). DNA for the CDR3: TGTGCCAGCAGCTCCTGGACTGATACTACGGGTGAGCAGTACTTC. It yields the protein CASSSWTDTTGEQYF.

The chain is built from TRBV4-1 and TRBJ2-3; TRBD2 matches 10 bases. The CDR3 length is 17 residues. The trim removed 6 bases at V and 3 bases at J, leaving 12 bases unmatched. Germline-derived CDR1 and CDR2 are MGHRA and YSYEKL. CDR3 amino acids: CASRGLAGEGVTDTQYF. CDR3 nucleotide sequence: TGCGCCAGCAGGGGTCTAGCGGGAGAGGGAGTTACAGATACGCAGTATTTT.

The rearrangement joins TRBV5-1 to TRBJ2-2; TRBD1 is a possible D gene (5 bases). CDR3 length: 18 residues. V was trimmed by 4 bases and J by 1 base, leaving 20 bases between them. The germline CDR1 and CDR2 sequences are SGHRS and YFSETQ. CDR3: CASSLMTYQGRNTGELFF. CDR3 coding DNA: TGCGCCAGCAGCCTTATGACCTATCAGGGAAGGAACACCGGGGAGCTGTTTTTT.

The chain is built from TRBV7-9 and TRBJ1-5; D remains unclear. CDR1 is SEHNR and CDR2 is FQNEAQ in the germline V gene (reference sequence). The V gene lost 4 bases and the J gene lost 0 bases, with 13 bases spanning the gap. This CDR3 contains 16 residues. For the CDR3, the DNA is TGTGCCAGCAGCTCCCTAGAAATGAATAGCAATCAGCCCCAGCATTTT. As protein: CASSSLEMNSNQPQHF. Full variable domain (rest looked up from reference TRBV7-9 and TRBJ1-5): DTGVSQNPRHKITKRGQNVTFRCDPISEHNRLYWYRQTLGQGPEFLTYFQNEAQLEKSRLLSDRFSAERPKGSFSTLEIQRTEQGDSAMYLCASSSLEMNSNQPQHFGDGTRLSIL.

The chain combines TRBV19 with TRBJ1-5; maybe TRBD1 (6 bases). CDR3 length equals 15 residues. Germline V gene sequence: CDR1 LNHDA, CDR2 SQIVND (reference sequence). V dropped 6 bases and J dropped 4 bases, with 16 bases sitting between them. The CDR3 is CASSLTGLLNQPQHF. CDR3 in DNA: TGTGCCAGTAGCTTAACAGGGCTCCTAAATCAGCCCCAGCATTTT.

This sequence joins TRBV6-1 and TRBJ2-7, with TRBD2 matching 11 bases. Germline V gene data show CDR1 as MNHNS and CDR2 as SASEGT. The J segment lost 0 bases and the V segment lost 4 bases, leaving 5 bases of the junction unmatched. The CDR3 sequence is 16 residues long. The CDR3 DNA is TGTGCCAGCAGTGGACCAACTAGCGGGGGCTCCTACGAGCAGTACTTC. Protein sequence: CASSGPTSGGSYEQYF.

The CDR3 sequence: CASSVEPGVSYNEQFF. CDR3 sequence (DNA): TGTGCCAGCAGCGTAGAACCGGGGGTGTCCTACAATGAGCAGTTCTTC. The chain combines TRBV9 with TRBJ2-1; perhaps TRBD2 as D (6 bases). Trimming took 0 bases from V and 1 from J, leaving 11 bases between them. The CDR3 loop spans 16 amino acids. Germline CDR1 reads SGDLS; CDR2 reads YYNGEE.

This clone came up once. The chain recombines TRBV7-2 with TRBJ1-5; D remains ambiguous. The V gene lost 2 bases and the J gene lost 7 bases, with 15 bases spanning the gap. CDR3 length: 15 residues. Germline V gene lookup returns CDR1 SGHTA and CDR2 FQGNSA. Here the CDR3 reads CASSLTKQPPQPQHF. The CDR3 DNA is TGTGCCAGCAGCTTAACGAAACAGCCACCCCAGCCCCAGCATTTT.

The chain's CDR3 is CASSLDHGTQYF. CDR3 nucleotide sequence: TGTGCCAGCAGCTTAGATCACGGGACCCAGTACTTC. The V call is TRBV11-2, the J call TRBJ2-5, with unresolved D. Trimming left V 0 bases short and J 7 bases short, with 6 bases between. The germline gives CDR1 SGHAT, CDR2 FQNNGV. The CDR3 extends over 12 amino acids.

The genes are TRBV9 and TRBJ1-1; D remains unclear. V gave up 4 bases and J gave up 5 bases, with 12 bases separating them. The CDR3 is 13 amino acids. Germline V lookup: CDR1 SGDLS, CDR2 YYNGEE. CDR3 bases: TGTGCCAGCAGCCCGGGAGGGTGGACTGAAGCTTTCTTT. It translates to CASSPGGWTEAFF.

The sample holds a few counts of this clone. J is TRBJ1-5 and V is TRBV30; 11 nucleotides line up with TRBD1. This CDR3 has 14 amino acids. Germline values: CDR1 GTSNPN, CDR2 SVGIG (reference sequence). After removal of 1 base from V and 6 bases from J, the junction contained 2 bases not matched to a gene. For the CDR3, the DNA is TGTGCCTGGAGTGCGGACAGGGGGCTTCAGCCCCAGCATTTT. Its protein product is CAWSADRGLQPQHF.

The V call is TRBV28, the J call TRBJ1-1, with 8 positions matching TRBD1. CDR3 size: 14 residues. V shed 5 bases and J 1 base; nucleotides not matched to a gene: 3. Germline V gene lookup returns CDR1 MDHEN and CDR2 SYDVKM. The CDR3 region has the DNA TGTGCCAGCAGTCCCGGACAGGGGAACACTGAAGCTTTCTTT. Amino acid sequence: CASSPGQGNTEAFF.

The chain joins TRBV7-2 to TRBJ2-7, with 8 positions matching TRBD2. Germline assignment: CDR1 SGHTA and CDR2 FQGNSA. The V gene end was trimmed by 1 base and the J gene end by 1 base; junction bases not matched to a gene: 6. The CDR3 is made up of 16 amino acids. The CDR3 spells CASSLVGGRNSYEQYF. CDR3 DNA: TGTGCCAGCAGCTTAGTAGGCGGGAGGAATTCCTACGAGCAGTACTTC. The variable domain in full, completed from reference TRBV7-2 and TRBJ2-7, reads GAGVSQSPSNKVTEKGKDVELRCDPISGHTALYWYRQSLGQGLEFLIYFQGNSAPDKSGLPSDRFSAERTGGSVSTLTIQRTQQEDSAVYLCASSLVGGRNSYEQYFGPGTRLTVT.